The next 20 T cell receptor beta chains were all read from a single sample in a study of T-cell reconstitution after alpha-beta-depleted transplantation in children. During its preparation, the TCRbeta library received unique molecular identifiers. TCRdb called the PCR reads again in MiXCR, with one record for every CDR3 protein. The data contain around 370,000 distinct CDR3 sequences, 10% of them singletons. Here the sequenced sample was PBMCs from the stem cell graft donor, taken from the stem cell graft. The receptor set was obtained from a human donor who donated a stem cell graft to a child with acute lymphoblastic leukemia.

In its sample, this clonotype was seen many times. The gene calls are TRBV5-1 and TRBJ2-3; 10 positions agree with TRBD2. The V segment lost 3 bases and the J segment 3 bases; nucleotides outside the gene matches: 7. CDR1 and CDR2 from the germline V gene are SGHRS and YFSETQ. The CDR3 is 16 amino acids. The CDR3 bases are TGCGCCAGCAGCTGGGGAGCGGGAGGGCGTACAGATACGCAGTATTTT. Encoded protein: CASSWGAGGRTDTQYF.

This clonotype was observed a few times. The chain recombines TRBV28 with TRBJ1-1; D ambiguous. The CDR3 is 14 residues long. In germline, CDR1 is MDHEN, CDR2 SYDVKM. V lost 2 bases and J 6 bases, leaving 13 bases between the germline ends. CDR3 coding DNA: TGTGCCAGCAGTTTAGAGGGTACGGTAGCTGAAGCTTTCTTT. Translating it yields CASSLEGTVAEAFF.

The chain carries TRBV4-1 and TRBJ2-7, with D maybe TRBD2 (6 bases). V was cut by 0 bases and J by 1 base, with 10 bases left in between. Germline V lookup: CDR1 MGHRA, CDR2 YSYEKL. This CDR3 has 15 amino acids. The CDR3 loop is CASSQEGGPSYEQYF. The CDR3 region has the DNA TGCGCCAGCAGCCAAGAGGGGGGACCTTCCTACGAGCAGTACTTC.

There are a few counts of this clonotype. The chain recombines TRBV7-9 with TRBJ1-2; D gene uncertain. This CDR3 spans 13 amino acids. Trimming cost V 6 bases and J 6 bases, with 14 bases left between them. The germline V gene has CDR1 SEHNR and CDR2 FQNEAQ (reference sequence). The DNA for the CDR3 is TGTGCCAGCAGACCCGACCCCCCTAATGGCTACACCTTC. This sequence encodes CASRPDPPNGYTF. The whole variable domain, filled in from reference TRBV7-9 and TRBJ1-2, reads DTGVSQNPRHKITKRGQNVTFRCDPISEHNRLYWYRQTLGQGPEFLTYFQNEAQLEKSRLLSDRFSAERPKGSFSTLEIQRTEQGDSAMYLCASRPDPPNGYTFGSGTRLTVV.

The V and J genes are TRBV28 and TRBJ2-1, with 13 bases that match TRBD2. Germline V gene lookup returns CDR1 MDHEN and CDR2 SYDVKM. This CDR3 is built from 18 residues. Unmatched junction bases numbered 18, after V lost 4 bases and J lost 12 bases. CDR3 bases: TGTGCCAGCAGTTCCCAAAGCTTACTAGCGGGAGGGAGAAGCCGGCAGTTCTTC. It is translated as CASSSQSLLAGGRSRQFF.

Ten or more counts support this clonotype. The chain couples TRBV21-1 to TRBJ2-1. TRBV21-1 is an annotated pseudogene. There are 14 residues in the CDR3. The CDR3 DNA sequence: TGTGCCAGCAGCAAGGCGGACGGGTACAATGAGCAGTTCTTC. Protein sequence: CASSKADGYNEQFF.

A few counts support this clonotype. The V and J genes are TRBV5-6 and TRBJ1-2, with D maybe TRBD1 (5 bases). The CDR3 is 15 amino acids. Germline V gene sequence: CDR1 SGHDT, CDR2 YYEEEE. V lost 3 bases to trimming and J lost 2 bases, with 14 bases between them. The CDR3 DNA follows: TGTGCCAGCAGCTCGCCGGGACGGGAGAACTATGGCTACACCTTC. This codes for CASSSPGRENYGYTF.

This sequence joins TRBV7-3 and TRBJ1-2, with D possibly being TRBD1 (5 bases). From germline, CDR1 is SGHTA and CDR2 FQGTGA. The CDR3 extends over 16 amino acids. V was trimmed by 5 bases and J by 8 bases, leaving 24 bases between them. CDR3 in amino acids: CASSIDGRARVAGYTF. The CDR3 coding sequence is TGTGCCAGCAGCATAGACGGGCGCGCCAGGGTCGCGGGCTACACCTTC.

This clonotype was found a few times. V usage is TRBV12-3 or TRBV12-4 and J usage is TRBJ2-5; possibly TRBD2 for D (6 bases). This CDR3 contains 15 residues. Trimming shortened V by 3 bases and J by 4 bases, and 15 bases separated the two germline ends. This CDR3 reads CASSFRAGGGETQYF. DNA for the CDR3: TGTGCCAGCAGTTTTAGGGCCGGGGGAGGAGAGACCCAGTACTTC.

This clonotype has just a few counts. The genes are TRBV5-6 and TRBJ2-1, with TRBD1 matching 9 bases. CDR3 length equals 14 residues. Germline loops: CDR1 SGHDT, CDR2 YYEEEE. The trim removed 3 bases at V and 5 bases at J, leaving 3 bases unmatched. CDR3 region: CASSYGTGNNEQFF. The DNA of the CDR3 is TGTGCCAGCAGCTATGGGACAGGGAACAATGAGCAGTTCTTC.

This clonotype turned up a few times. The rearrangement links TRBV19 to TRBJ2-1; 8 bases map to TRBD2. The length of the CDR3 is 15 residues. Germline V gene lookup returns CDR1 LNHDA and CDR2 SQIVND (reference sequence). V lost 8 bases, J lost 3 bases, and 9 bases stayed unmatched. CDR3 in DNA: TGTGCCAGTTCCGCGCGGGGACTAGGCTACAATGAGCAGTTCTTC. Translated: CASSARGLGYNEQFF.

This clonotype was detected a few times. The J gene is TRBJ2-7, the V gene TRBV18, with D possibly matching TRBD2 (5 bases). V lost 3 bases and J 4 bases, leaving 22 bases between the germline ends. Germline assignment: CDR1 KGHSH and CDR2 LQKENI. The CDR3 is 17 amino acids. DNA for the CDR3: TGTGCCAGCTCACCGGGGAGTGGCCGGAAGGGAGATTACGAGCAGTACTTC. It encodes CASSPGSGRKGDYEQYF.

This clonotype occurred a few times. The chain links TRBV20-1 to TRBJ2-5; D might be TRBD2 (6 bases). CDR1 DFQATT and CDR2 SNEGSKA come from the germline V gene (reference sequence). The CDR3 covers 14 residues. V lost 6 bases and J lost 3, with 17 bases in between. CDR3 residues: CSAQMRWREETQYF. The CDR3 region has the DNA TGCAGTGCCCAGATGAGGTGGAGGGAAGAGACCCAGTACTTC.

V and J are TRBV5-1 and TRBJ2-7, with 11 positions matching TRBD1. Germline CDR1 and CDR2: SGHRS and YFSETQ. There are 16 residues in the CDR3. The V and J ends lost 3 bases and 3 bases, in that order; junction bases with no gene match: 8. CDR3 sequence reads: CASSSPRDRGVYEQYF. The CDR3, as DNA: TGCGCCAGCAGCTCCCCCCGGGACAGGGGGGTCTACGAGCAGTACTTC.

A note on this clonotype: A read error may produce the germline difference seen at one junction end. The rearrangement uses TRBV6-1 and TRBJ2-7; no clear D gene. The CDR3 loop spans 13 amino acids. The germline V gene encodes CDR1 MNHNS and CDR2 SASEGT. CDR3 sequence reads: CASGEWGSYQQYF. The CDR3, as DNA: TGTGCCAGCGGTGAGTGGGGAAGCTACCAGCAGTACTTC.

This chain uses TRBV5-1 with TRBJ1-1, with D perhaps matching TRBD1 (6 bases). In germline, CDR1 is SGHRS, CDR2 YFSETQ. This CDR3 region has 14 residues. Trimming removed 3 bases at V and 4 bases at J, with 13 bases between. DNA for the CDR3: TGCGCCAGCAGCTCGACAGGTCGGGTCACTGAAGCTTTCTTT. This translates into CASSSTGRVTEAFF.

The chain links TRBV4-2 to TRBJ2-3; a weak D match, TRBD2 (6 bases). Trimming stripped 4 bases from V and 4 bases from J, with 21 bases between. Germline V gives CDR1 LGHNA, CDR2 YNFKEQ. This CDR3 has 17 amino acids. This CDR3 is CASSPGGGLVNPDTQYF. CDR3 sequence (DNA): TGTGCCAGCAGCCCCGGGGGAGGACTCGTCAATCCAGATACGCAGTATTTT.

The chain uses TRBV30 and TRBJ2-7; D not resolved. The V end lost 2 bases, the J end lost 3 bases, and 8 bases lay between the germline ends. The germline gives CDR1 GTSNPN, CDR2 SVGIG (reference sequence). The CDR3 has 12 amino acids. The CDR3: CAWSTGGYEQYF. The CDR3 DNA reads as TGTGCCTGGAGTACGGGCGGCTACGAGCAGTACTTC.

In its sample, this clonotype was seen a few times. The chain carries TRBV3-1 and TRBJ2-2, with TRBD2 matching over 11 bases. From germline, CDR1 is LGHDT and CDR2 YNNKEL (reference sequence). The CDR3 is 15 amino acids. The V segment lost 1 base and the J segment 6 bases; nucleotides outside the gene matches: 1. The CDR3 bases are TGTGCCAGCAGCCAAGCGGGACTAGCGGCCGGGGAGCTGTTTTTT. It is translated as CASSQAGLAAGELFF.

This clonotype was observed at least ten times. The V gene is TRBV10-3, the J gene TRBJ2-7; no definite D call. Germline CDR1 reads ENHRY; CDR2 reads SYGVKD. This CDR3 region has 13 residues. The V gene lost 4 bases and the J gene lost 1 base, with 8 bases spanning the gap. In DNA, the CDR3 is TGTGCCATCAGTGGACACTCTTCCTACGAGCAGTACTTC. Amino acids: CAISGHSSYEQYF.